What follows is one T cell receptor beta chain and its context. The data were produced by immunoSEQ multiplex PCR, yet TCRdb's version contains in-frame clones alone and is incomplete. The repertoire holds under 100,000 clones, 70% to 90% seen once, with 3.5% to 5% in the top ten. This CDR3 is 11 amino acids long. Trimming took off 5 bases at V and 7 bases at J, with 8 bases between the two ends. Germline lookup yields CDR1 MNHNS and CDR2 SASEGT. This entry is derived from a study of identifying expanded T cells in peripheral blood. The receptor was derived from a person aged 18 to 75 in good health. The chain employs TRBV6-1 and TRBJ1-2, with D unresolved. Sequencing used blood. CDR3 amino acids: CASSSVAGYTF. The CDR3 bases are TGTGCCAGCAGTTCCGTGGCTGGCTACACCTTC.